This paragraph covers one T cell receptor (beta chain) sequence. Antigen: not known. The germline V gene encodes CDR1 SNHLY and CDR2 FYNNEI. Unmatched junction bases numbered 17, after V lost 4 bases and J lost 5 bases. The CDR3 runs 18 residues. This sample is drawn from a study of prognosis after radiotherapy for stage I lung cancer. Study-level background: The study delivered radiotherapy as SBRT in 3 to 5 fractions, with a biologically effective dose of at least 100 Gy. Distant metastases after radiotherapy occurred in a handful of patients at a median of about seven months; around 15 showed no significant progression. Study-level findings and limits: Patients given stereotactic body radiation therapy showed fewer unique TCR clones afterward, median 10,088 versus 6,861.

CDR3 of TCR beta was amplified from genomic DNA via a two-round multiplex PCR. Specific primers for each TRBV and TRBJ gene were what first-round PCR used. Each CDR3 protein is one row after TCRdb ran MiXCR on the multiplex PCR reads. The sample has about 28,000 distinct CDR3 sequences, about half seen once. The blood draw at each of two time points yielded six milliliters of peripheral blood. Sequencing used PBMCs, obtained before or after stereotactic body radiation therapy (not recorded which). The sequence was collected from a donor over 45 with non-small cell lung cancer. The J gene is TRBJ2-3, the V gene TRBV2; TRBD2 matches at 8 bases. CDR3 sequence (DNA): TGTGCCAGCAGTGGGAATAGCGGGACTGGCATGAGGAAAGATACGCAGTATTTT. The encoded protein is CASSGNSGTGMRKDTQYF.